This T cell receptor beta chain was identified during a study of blood T cell repertoires in COVID-19. This CDR3 has 15 residues. V was trimmed by 2 bases and J by 2 bases, leaving 10 bases between them. CDR1 is MNHEY, CDR2 SVGEGT, per germline. Generated by immunoSEQ multiplex PCR, the TCRdb table keeps only in-frame clones and is missing some. The sample lists 75,000 to 95,000 clones; 80% to 90% were seen once. The chain carries TRBV6-2 or TRBV6-3 and TRBJ1-3; D possibly corresponds to TRBD1 (6 bases). Sequencing input: peripheral blood. The clonotype originates from a human donor in a cohort sampled during active COVID-19. The CDR3 is CASSYGRGAGNTIYF. CDR3 DNA sequence: TGTGCCAGCAGTTACGGCAGGGGCGCTGGAAACACCATATATTTT.